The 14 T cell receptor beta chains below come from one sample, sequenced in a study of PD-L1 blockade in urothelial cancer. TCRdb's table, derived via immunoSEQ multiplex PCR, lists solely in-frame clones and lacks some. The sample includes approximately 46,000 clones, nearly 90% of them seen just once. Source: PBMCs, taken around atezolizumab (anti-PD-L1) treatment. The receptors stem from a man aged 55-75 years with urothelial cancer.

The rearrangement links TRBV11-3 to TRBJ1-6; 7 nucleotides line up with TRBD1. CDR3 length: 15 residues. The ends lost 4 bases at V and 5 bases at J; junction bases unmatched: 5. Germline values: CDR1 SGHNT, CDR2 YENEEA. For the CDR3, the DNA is TGTGCCAGCAGCTATAGACAGGGTGATAATTCACCCCTCCACTTT. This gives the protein CASSYRQGDNSPLHF.

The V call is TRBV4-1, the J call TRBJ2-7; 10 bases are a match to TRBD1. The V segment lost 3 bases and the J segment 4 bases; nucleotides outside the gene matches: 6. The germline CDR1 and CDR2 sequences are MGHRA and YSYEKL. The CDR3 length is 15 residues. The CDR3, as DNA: TGCGCCAGCAGCCATCCGGGACAGGGGAGGTACGAGCAGTACTTC. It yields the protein CASSHPGQGRYEQYF.

CDR3 protein: CASSLEQGGSYNEQFF. The CDR3 nucleotides read TGTGCCAGCAGCCTTGAACAGGGGGGTTCCTACAATGAGCAGTTCTTC. V usage is TRBV7-6 and J usage is TRBJ2-1; 8 bases map to TRBD1. This CDR3 region has 16 residues. Germline CDR1 is SGHVS and CDR2 is FNYEAQ. V was pared by 5 bases and J by 1 base, with 7 bases of the junction left unmatched.

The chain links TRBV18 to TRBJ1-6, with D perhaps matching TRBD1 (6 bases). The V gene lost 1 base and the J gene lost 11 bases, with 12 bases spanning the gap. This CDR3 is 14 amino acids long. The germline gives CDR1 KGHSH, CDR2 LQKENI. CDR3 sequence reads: CASSPQGETAPLHF. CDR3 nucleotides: TGTGCCAGCTCACCACAGGGGGAAACGGCACCCCTCCACTTT.

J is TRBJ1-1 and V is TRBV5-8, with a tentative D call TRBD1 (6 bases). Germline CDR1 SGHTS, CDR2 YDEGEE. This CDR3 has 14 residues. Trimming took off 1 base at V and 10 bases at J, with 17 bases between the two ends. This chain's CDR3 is CASSLPLVRGSAFF. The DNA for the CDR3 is TGTGCCAGCAGCTTGCCCTTGGTCAGGGGATCAGCTTTCTTT.

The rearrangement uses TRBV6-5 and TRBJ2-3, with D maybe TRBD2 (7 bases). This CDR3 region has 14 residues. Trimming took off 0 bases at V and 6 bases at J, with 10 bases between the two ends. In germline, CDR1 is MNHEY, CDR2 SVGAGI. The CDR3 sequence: CASSYSRGPDTQYF. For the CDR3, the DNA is TGTGCCAGCAGTTACTCGCGGGGGCCGGATACGCAGTATTTT.

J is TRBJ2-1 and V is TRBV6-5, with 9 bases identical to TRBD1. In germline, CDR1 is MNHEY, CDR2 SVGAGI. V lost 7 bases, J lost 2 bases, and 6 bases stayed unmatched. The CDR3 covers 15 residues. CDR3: CASNSDRGTYNEQFF. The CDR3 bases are TGTGCCAGCAATTCGGACAGGGGAACCTACAATGAGCAGTTCTTC.

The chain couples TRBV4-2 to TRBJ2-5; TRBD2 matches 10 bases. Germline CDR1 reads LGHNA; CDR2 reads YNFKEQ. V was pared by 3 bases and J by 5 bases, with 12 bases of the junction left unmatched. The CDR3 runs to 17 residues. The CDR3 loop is CASSHDGGAGGHETQYF. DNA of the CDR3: TGTGCCAGCAGCCACGATGGGGGAGCGGGGGGGCATGAGACCCAGTACTTC.

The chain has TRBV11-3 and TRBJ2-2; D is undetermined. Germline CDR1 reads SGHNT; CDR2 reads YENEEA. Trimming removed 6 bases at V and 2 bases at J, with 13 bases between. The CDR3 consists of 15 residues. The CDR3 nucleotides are TGTGCCAGCAGACCCCTACCCCGCAACACCGGGGAGCTGTTTTTT. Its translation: CASRPLPRNTGELFF.

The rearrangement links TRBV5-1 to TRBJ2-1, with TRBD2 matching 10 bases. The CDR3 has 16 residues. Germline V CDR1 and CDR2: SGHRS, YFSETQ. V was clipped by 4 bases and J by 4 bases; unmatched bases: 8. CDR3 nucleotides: TGCGCCAGCAGCAGATCCTCTAGCGGGGGATACAATGAGCAGTTCTTC. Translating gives CASSRSSSGGYNEQFF.

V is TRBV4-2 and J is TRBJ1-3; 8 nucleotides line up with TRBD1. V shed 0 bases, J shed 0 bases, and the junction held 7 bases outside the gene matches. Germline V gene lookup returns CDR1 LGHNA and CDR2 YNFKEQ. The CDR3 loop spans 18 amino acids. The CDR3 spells CASSQDEGQALSGNTIYF. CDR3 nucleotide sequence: TGTGCCAGCAGCCAAGACGAGGGACAGGCCCTCTCTGGAAACACCATATATTTT.

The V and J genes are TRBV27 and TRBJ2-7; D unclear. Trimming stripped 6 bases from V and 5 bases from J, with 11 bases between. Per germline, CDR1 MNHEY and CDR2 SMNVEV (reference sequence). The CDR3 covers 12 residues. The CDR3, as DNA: TGTGCCAGCAGGTCAATGCGGAACGAGCAGTACTTC. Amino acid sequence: CASRSMRNEQYF.

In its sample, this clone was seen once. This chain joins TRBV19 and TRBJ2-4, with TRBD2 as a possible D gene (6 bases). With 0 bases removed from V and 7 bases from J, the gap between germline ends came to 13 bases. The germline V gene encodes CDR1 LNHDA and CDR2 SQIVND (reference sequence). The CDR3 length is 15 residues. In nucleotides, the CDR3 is TGTGCCAGTAGTATAGATTCGGGGGTAGTGAACATTCAGTACTTC. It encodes CASSIDSGVVNIQYF.

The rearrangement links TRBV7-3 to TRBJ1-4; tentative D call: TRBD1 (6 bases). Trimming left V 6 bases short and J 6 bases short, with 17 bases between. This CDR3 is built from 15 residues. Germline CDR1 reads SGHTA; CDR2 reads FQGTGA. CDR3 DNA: TGTGCCAGCAGTCAAAATCGGGACAAATATGAAAAACTGTTTTTT. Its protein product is CASSQNRDKYEKLFF. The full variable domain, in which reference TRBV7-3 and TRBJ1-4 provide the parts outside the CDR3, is GAGVSQTPSNKVTEKGKYVELRCDPISGHTALYWYRQSLGQGPEFLIYFQGTGAADDSGLPNDRFFAVRPEGSVSTLKIQRTERGDSAVYLCASSQNRDKYEKLFFGSGTQLSVL.